This entry lists 22 T cell receptor beta chains sequenced from one sample in a study of T-cell memory formation after mild COVID-19. A single record per CDR3 protein comes from TCRdb applying MiXCR to the 5' RACE reads. Here the sample spans more than 150,000 distinct CDR3 sequences, 18% being singletons. Sequencing used PBMCs or a T cell subset sorted from them (not recorded which). All receptors derive from a man younger than 30 who had mild COVID-19 (a few samples of this study predate the infection). Cell type and time point are not known.

DNA of the CDR3: TGTGCCATCGCCGGGACAGGGCCTTGGGGTGACCTAAAACCCCTCCACTTT. It translates to CAIAGTGPWGDLKPLHF. This chain uses TRBV6-1 with TRBJ1-6; TRBD1 matches 9 bases. The germline CDR1 and CDR2 sequences are MNHNS and SASEGT. The CDR3 is made up of 17 amino acids. V was pared by 10 bases and J by 12 bases, with 22 bases of the junction left unmatched.

The chain employs TRBV29-1 and TRBJ1-2; weak D call: TRBD1 (5 bases). V dropped 4 bases and J dropped 3 bases, with 9 bases sitting between them. The germline gives CDR1 SQVTM, CDR2 ANQGSEA. This CDR3 spans 12 amino acids. The CDR3 DNA sequence: TGCAGCGTTGGCAGGGCCGACTATGGCTACACCTTC. Translating gives CSVGRADYGYTF.

This clonotype has only a few counts. In nucleotides, the CDR3 is TGTGCCAGCAGCCCACGAGACCGCACTGAAGCTTTCTTT. Translating gives CASSPRDRTEAFF. This chain joins TRBV6-5 and TRBJ1-1, with D unresolved. The CDR3 is made up of 13 amino acids. CDR1 MNHEY and CDR2 SVGAGI come from the germline V gene. V was pared by 6 bases and J by 4 bases, with 12 bases between.

In DNA form, the CDR3 reads TGCGCCAGCAGCCCGGGGGCAGGGGACAGGTACGAGCAGTACGTC. Its protein product is CASSPGAGDRYEQYV. The chain uses TRBV5-1 and TRBJ2-7; 8 bases line up with TRBD1. There are 15 residues in the CDR3. Germline trimming cut 4 bases from V and 4 bases from J; bases unmatched to any gene: 10. Germline CDR1 and CDR2: SGHRS and YFSETQ.

This clonotype showed up many times. The CDR3 DNA follows: TGCGCCAGCAGTGTGACGGAGGGAAACACCATATATTTT. Its protein product is CASSVTEGNTIYF. The genes are TRBV10-2 and TRBJ1-3; D is unclear. V was pared by 4 bases and J by 4 bases, with 8 bases between. CDR1 WSHSY and CDR2 SAAADI come from the germline V gene. CDR3 length: 13 amino acids.

This clonotype was found a few times. J is TRBJ1-1 and V is TRBV20-1; D gene uncertain. The CDR3 consists of 15 residues. Looked up from germline, CDR1 is DFQATT and CDR2 is SNEGSKA (reference sequence). The V end lost 3 bases, the J end lost 0 bases, and 14 bases lay between the germline ends. DNA of the CDR3: TGCAGTGCTAGTACCCCGGGCACGTTGAACACTGAAGCTTTCTTT. As protein: CSASTPGTLNTEAFF.

V is TRBV29-1 and J is TRBJ1-6, with D tentatively TRBD1 (6 bases). Trimming shortened V by 5 bases and J by 3 bases, and 8 bases separated the two germline ends. CDR1 is SQVTM and CDR2 is ANQGSEA in the germline V gene. The length of the CDR3 is 13 residues. CDR3 DNA sequence: TGCAGCGTTACGGACAGCTATAATTCACCCCTCCACTTT. It specifies CSVTDSYNSPLHF. Supplemented by reference TRBV29-1 and TRBJ1-6, the full variable domain reads SAVISQKPSRDICQRGTSLTIQCQVDSQVTMMFWYRQQPGQSLTLIATANQGSEATYESGFVIDKFPISRPNLTFSTLTVSNMSPEDSSIYLCSVTDSYNSPLHFGNGTRLTVT.

This clonotype was picked up many times. The CDR3 region has the DNA TGTGCCAGCAGCCCCTTCGGGGCTGGGGCCAACGTCCTGACTTTC. Encoded protein: CASSPFGAGANVLTF. This chain joins TRBV12-3 or TRBV12-4 and TRBJ2-6; possible D gene TRBD2, 5 bases. The CDR3 is made up of 15 amino acids. Trimming left V 6 bases short and J 2 bases short, with 11 bases between.

The rearrangement joins TRBV5-1 to TRBJ2-7, with D tentatively TRBD2 (6 bases). CDR3 length: 14 residues. Trimming left V 3 bases short and J 5 bases short, with 15 bases between. CDR1 is SGHRS and CDR2 is YFSETQ in the germline V gene. The CDR3 is CASSSPGGGDEQYF. CDR3 in DNA: TGCGCCAGCAGCTCGCCCGGGGGTGGCGACGAGCAGTACTTC.

The gene calls are TRBV2 and TRBJ2-7; 8 bases line up with TRBD1. The germline V gene has CDR1 SNHLY and CDR2 FYNNEI. The CDR3 has 15 amino acids. J lost 5 bases, V lost 7 bases, and 13 bases had no gene match. CDR3 in amino acids: CASTASTGAVDEQYF. The CDR3 DNA reads TGTGCCAGCACCGCATCGACAGGGGCTGTTGACGAGCAGTACTTC.

This clonotype was detected only a few times. This sequence joins TRBV7-9 and TRBJ2-2, with 8 bases that match TRBD2. This CDR3 is 15 amino acids long. In germline, CDR1 is SEHNR, CDR2 FQNEAQ (reference sequence). Trimming at V came to 5 bases and at J to 11 bases, leaving 13 bases not matched to a gene. The CDR3 spells CASSETSATPPELFF. CDR3 coding DNA: TGTGCCAGCAGCGAGACTAGCGCCACGCCTCCAGAGCTGTTTTTT. Combining the CDR3 with reference TRBV7-9 and TRBJ2-2 gives the whole variable domain DTGVSQNPRHKITKRGQNVTFRCDPISEHNRLYWYRQTLGQGPEFLTYFQNEAQLEKSRLLSDRFSAERPKGSFSTLEIQRTEQGDSAMYLCASSETSATPPELFFGEGSRLTVL.

This clonotype appeared a single time. This sequence joins TRBV12-3 or TRBV12-4 and TRBJ1-1; tentative D call: TRBD1 (5 bases). The CDR3 contains 12 residues. V lost 7 bases, J lost 6 bases, and 12 bases lay in between. The CDR3 bases are TGTGCCAGCATTCGACAGTGTTCTGAAGCTTTCTTT. The encoded protein is CASIRQCSEAFF.

In this sample, this clonotype turned up many times. The genes are TRBV7-2 and TRBJ2-7; D unclear. Germline CDR1 is SGHTA and CDR2 is FQGNSA. V was trimmed by 6 bases and J by 2 bases, leaving 11 bases between them. The CDR3 loop spans 13 amino acids. The CDR3 loop reads CASRGRAPYEQYF. The CDR3 DNA reads as TGTGCCAGCAGAGGTCGGGCACCCTACGAGCAGTACTTC.

The chain uses TRBV11-2 and TRBJ1-2, with unresolved D. V was shortened by 0 bases and J by 8 bases, with 13 bases between the two germline ends. The CDR3 is 14 residues long. Germline CDR1 and CDR2: SGHAT and FQNNGV. CDR3 sequence (DNA): TGTGCCAGCAGCTTAGAACGTTCCCATCGGGGCTACACCTTC. It codes for CASSLERSHRGYTF. Drawing the rest from reference TRBV11-2 and TRBJ1-2, the complete variable domain is EAGVAQSPRYKIIEKRQSVAFWCNPISGHATLYWYQQILGQGPKLLIQFQNNGVVDDSQLPKDRFSAERLKGVDSTLKIQPAKLEDSAVYLCASSLERSHRGYTFGSGTRLTVV.

This clonotype has a handful of counts. The J gene is TRBJ2-2, the V gene TRBV7-9, with D uncertain. The V end lost 5 bases, the J end lost 1 base, and 11 bases lay between the germline ends. CDR3 length: 15 amino acids. The germline V gene has CDR1 SEHNR and CDR2 FQNEAQ (reference sequence). In DNA, the CDR3 is TGTGCCAGCAGCCTCTGGACGATGAACACCGGGGAGCTGTTTTTT. This translates into CASSLWTMNTGELFF.

This clonotype appeared a few times. V usage is TRBV25-1 and J usage is TRBJ2-3, with D possibly called TRBD1 or TRBD2 (6 bases each). V was clipped by 1 base and J by 6 bases, with 14 bases between them. This CDR3 has 15 amino acids. The germline V gene encodes CDR1 MGHDK and CDR2 SYGVNS. The CDR3 nucleotides read TGTGCCAGCAGTGAATTTTGGAAGGGGGGCGATACGCAGTATTTT. Its protein is CASSEFWKGGDTQYF.

This clonotype was picked up a small number of times. The chain has TRBV25-1 and TRBJ2-3, with D possibly TRBD1 on 5 matching bases. V was cut by 2 bases and J by 0 bases, with 15 bases left in between. The CDR3 is 17 amino acids. The germline V gene has CDR1 MGHDK and CDR2 SYGVNS. DNA for the CDR3: TGTGCCAGCAGTGAACCTTGGGGCAGGGCCAGCACAGATACGCAGTATTTT. It encodes CASSEPWGRASTDTQYF.

The V gene is TRBV9, the J gene TRBJ2-5; D might be TRBD2 (5 bases). The germline gives CDR1 SGDLS, CDR2 YYNGEE. CDR3 length: 13 amino acids. Trimming took 3 bases from V and 1 from J, leaving 7 bases between them. This chain's CDR3 is CASSAGGQETQYF. The CDR3 bases are TGTGCCAGCAGCGCCGGAGGCCAAGAGACCCAGTACTTC.

This clonotype has only a few counts. The chain has TRBV7-2 and TRBJ2-4; 7 bases line up with TRBD2. J gave up 8 bases and V 1 base, and 5 bases lay outside the gene matches. The germline gives CDR1 SGHTA, CDR2 FQGNSA. The CDR3 totals 14 residues. The CDR3 region is CASSLVGGPDIQYF. The CDR3 DNA is TGTGCCAGCAGCTTAGTGGGAGGGCCCGACATTCAGTACTTC.

The sample holds a few counts of this clonotype. V gene TRBV3-1 combines with J gene TRBJ2-2, with TRBD1 matching 12 bases. Trimming took 4 bases from V and 9 from J; bases not matched to a gene: 3. This CDR3 is 14 amino acids long. Germline V gene lookup returns CDR1 LGHDT and CDR2 YNNKEL (reference sequence). CDR3 protein: CASSPGTGGRELFF. As DNA, the CDR3 is TGTGCCAGCAGCCCCGGGACAGGGGGCAGGGAGCTGTTTTTT.

This clonotype showed up just a few times. The chain links TRBV12-3 or TRBV12-4 to TRBJ2-7, with unresolved D. The CDR3 is 12 residues long. The V end lost 4 bases, the J end lost 3 bases, and 7 bases lay between the germline ends. CDR3 bases: TGTGCCAGCAGTTCGGAAGTCTACGAGCAGTACTTC. Encoded protein: CASSSEVYEQYF.

This clonotype was seen more than once but under ten times. The chain links TRBV20-1 to TRBJ1-1; D might be TRBD1 (5 bases). The CDR3 consists of 12 residues. Deletions cut 3 bases from V and 5 bases from J, with 10 bases between. Germline V gene data show CDR1 as DFQATT and CDR2 as SNEGSKA (reference sequence). CDR3: CSARAGGTEAFF. Here the CDR3 DNA reads TGCAGTGCTAGGGCCGGGGGGACTGAAGCTTTCTTT.